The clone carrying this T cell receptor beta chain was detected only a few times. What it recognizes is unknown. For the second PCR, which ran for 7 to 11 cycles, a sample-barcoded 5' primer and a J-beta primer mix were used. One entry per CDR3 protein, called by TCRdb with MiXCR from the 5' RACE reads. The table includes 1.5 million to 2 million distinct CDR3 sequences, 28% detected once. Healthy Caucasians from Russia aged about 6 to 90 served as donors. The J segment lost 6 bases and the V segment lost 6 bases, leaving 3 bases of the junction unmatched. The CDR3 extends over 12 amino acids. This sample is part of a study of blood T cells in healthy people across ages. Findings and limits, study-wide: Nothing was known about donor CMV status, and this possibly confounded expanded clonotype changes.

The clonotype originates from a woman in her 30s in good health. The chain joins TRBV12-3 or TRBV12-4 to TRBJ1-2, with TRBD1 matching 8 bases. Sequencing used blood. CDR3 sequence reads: CASSQGADGYTF. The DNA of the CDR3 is TGTGCCAGCAGCCAGGGGGCGGATGGCTACACCTTC.